The rows below give T cell receptor beta chains drawn from one sample of a study of CD8+CD57+ T cells in acquired aplastic anemia. TCRdb redid the calling of the reads with MiXCR, one entry per CDR3 protein. The sample contains fewer than 250,000 distinct CDR3 sequences, around 45% of which appear only once. Sequencing used sorted CD4+, CD8+, or CD8+CD57+ T cells (not recorded which) from PBMCs. The receptors stem from a human donor with aplastic anemia. Both conserved end residues are trimmed from each CDR3. A D gene is named only where the DNA matches it firmly.

length | D | J | V | CDR3
13 | TRBD1 | TRBJ1-1 | TRBV5-1 | ASSLEGASSTEAF
15 | NA | TRBJ2-1 | TRBV7-6 | ASSLSLLKTAYNEQF
10 | TRBD1 | TRBJ1-1 | TRBV25-1 | ASRQGWTEAF
12 | TRBD1 | TRBJ1-5 | TRBV5-8 | ASSPGQGGQPQH
14 | TRBD2 | TRBJ2-1 | TRBV9 | ASSEKSGGKNNEQF
11 | NA | TRBJ1-2 | TRBV24-1 | ATSDLRFGGYT
11 | NA | TRBJ1-2 | TRBV7-9 | ASSLDVVYGYT
15 | TRBD1 | TRBJ2-7 | TRBV7-8 | ASRPQRTGTGEYEQY
16 | TRBD2 | TRBJ2-1 | TRBV7-8 | ASSPPGLAGAQTNEQF
12 | NA | TRBJ1-5 | TRBV15 | ATSRGQSNQPQH
16 | TRBD2 | TRBJ2-7 | TRBV29-1 | SVEDGLAGTENSYEQY
15 | NA | TRBJ2-7 | TRBV19 | ASSIIQGRDGDYEQY
13 | NA | TRBJ2-7 | TRBV27 | ASSSSGQPTYEQY
11 | TRBD1 | TRBJ2-7 | TRBV20-1 | SYDGTGGNEWY
14 | NA | TRBJ1-5 | TRBV12-3/TRBV12-4 | ASSLGERVSNQPQH
13 | TRBD1 | TRBJ1-6 | TRBV7-8 | ASSRRTGVVSPLH
11 | NA | TRBJ2-7 | TRBV27 | ASSSGRTGEQY
11 | NA | TRBJ1-1 | TRBV9 | ASSGKGGVRAF
13 | TRBD2 | TRBJ2-3 | TRBV10-3 | AISESPSGTDTQY
13 | NA | TRBJ1-2 | TRBV11-2 | ASSGPTSAYYGYT
15 | NA | TRBJ1-6 | TRBV19 | ASSLVARSSYNSPLH
13 | NA | TRBJ1-3 | TRBV6-1 | ASSTGFAAGNTIY
12 | TRBD1 | TRBJ1-1 | TRBV19 | ASSWTGENTEAF
12 | NA | TRBJ1-5 | TRBV28 | ASSQTDSNQPQH
13 | NA | TRBJ2-3 | TRBV27 | ASSSRAGTTDTQY
12 | NA | TRBJ1-2 | TRBV19 | ASSIGQGIYGYT
12 | TRBD1 | TRBJ2-2 | TRBV7-6 | ASSLGQGAGELF
13 | TRBD1 | TRBJ1-5 | TRBV20-1 | SARGIRGFDQPQH
10 | NA | TRBJ1-2 | TRBV7-9 | ASSLAREGYT
9 | NA | TRBJ2-1 | TRBV27 | ASSFRGEQF
13 | NA | TRBJ1-1 | TRBV19 | ASSVGREGGTEAF
15 | NA | TRBJ1-2 | TRBV2 | ASSQGRGQESNYGYT
14 | NA | TRBJ1-1 | TRBV19 | ASSIDLLPTNTEAF
13 | NA | TRBJ1-2 | TRBV5-1 | ASSLTPQVLYGYT
11 | NA | TRBJ1-1 | TRBV5-8 | ASSSTGSTEAF
15 | NA | TRBJ2-2 | TRBV6-5 | ASSYGSLETNTGELF
14 | NA | TRBJ2-1 | TRBV14 | ASSQELGVNYNEQF
10 | NA | TRBJ2-3 | TRBV29-1 | SVTTSTDTQY
12 | NA | TRBJ1-5 | TRBV2 | ASSLNWRTEPQH
16 | TRBD2 | TRBJ2-7 | TRBV20-1 | SALTGLAGLVWRNEQY
13 | NA | TRBJ2-1 | TRBV13 | ASSRTPDGYNEQF
12 | NA | TRBJ1-6 | TRBV30 | AWTGSSYNSPLH
12 | NA | TRBJ2-5 | TRBV29-1 | SVEDGRVQETQY
9 | NA | TRBJ2-2 | TRBV30 | AWSSPGELF
15 | TRBD1 | TRBJ1-6 | TRBV19 | ASSISTLTGQNSPLH
12 | TRBD2 | TRBJ2-7 | TRBV24-1 | ATSDSGELYEQY
14 | NA | TRBJ2-7 | TRBV10-3 | AISESGGGGFHEQY
12 | TRBD1 | TRBJ2-7 | TRBV15 | ATSRGQGVDEQY
11 | TRBD2 | TRBJ2-7 | TRBV6-5 | ASSVAGVAEQY